This T cell receptor beta chain stems from a study of blood T cells in healthy people across ages. Whole-study results and caveats: Donors of long life had a larger count of naive CD4+ cells and greater diversity than aged donors. In the absence of known donor CMV status, changes in expanded clonotypes were possibly confounded.

Points on this clonotype: Its antigen is not identified. At one end the junction does not follow the germline gene, possibly because of a read error.

This CDR3 spans 14 amino acids. Germline V CDR1 and CDR2: SEHNR, FQNEAQ (reference sequence). The use of a sample-barcoded 5' primer and a J-beta primer mix characterized a second PCR of about 6 to 12 cycles. TCRdb analysed the 5' RACE reads with MiXCR anew, one entry per CDR3 protein. The data contain hundreds of thousands of distinct CDR3 sequences, around 24% of them seen just once; the ten biggest clones take up approximately 8.7%. These data also featured in a second study, about T cells of mothers and their children. As reported in that work: cDNA was made from all extracted RNA, around 1.5 ug per 15 ul.

The origin of this receptor is a boy under 18 in good health. The J gene is TRBJ2-5, the V gene TRBV7-9; perhaps TRBD1 as D (6 bases). Source material: blood. The CDR3 coding sequence is TGTGCCGGCAGCGACTCTACAGGGCAGGAGACCCAGTACTTC. Translated: CAGSDSTGQETQYF.